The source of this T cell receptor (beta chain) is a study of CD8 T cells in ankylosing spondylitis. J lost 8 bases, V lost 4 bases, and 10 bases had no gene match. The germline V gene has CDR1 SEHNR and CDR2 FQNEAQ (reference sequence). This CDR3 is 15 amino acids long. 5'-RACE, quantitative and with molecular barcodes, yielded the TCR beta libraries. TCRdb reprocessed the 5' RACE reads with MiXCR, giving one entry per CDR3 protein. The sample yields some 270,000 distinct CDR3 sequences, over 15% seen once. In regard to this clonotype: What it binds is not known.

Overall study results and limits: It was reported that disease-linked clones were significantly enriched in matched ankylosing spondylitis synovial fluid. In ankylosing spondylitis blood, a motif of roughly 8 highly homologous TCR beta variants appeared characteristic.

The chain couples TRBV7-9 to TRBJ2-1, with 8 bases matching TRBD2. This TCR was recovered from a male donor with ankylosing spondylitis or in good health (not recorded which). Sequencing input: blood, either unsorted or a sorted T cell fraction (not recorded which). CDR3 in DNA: TGTGCCAGCAGCTCAGCGGGAGCTTATTTTGATGAGCAGTTCTTC. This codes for CASSSAGAYFDEQFF.